The 6 T cell receptor beta chains below come from one sample, sequenced in a study of OX40 agonist ivuxolimab in advanced cancers. Library prep was done by the immunoSEQ multiplex PCR assay. The table was pulled from immuneACCESS by TCRdb, which kept in-frame rearrangements only. Such tables lose some clones; where checked, under half of the loss comes from unresolved V genes, and the rest has no known cause. In all, the sample holds about 40,000 clones, and 70% to 90% of those were seen once. The ten most abundant clones make up roughly 3.6% of the sample. The material sequenced was CD4+ or CD8+ T cells sorted from blood, taken in a trial of the OX40 agonist ivuxolimab. These receptor sequences come from an adult with an advanced solid tumor such as melanoma, head and neck, liver or kidney cancer.

V is TRBV7-2 and J is TRBJ1-5; D call uncertain. The ends were cut back, 0 bases at V and 3 bases at J, with 6 bases in the middle. The germline V gene has CDR1 SGHTA and CDR2 FQGNSA. The CDR3 has 14 amino acids. In nucleotides, the CDR3 is TGTGCCAGCAGCTTAGCGGGTCACAATCAGCCCCAGCATTTT. It yields the protein CASSLAGHNQPQHF.

The chain has TRBV7-8 and TRBJ2-7, with 8 bases matching TRBD2. V dropped 2 bases and J dropped 0; count of bases not matched to a gene: 6. Germline assignment: CDR1 SGHVS and CDR2 FQNEAQ. The CDR3 totals 16 residues. CDR3 in amino acids: CASSLRTSGLSYEQYF. CDR3 sequence (DNA): TGTGCCAGCAGCTTACGTACTAGCGGCCTCTCCTACGAGCAGTACTTC.

The chain recombines TRBV28 with TRBJ2-7; tentatively, D is TRBD2 (5 bases). Trimming removed 7 bases at V and 3 bases at J, with 13 bases between. The CDR3 extends over 13 amino acids. In germline, CDR1 is MDHEN, CDR2 SYDVKM. CDR3 residues: CASNGVPVYEQYF. The DNA of the CDR3 is TGTGCCAGCAACGGGGTCCCAGTCTACGAGCAGTACTTC.

The J gene is TRBJ2-7, the V gene TRBV9; possible D gene TRBD2, 6 bases. The V end lost 1 base, the J end lost 3 bases, and 14 bases lay between the germline ends. The CDR3 length is 15 residues. CDR1 and CDR2 from the germline V gene are SGDLS and YYNGEE. The CDR3 DNA sequence: TGTGCCAGCAGCGTATCGAGTCTAGCGAGCTACGAGCAGTACTTC. It is translated as CASSVSSLASYEQYF.

The genes are TRBV28 and TRBJ2-7; weak D call: TRBD1 (5 bases). The length of the CDR3 is 12 residues. The V gene's germline CDR1 is MDHEN and CDR2 SYDVKM. V lost 10 bases and J lost 4, with 14 bases in between. The CDR3 spells CATRSDSYEQYF. The CDR3, as DNA: TGTGCCACCCGATCCGACAGTTACGAGCAGTACTTC.

The V gene is TRBV10-3, the J gene TRBJ2-5, with D possibly TRBD2 on 5 matching bases. The germline V gene encodes CDR1 ENHRY and CDR2 SYGVKD. CDR3 length equals 13 residues. The V end lost 10 bases, the J end lost 2 bases, and 14 bases lay between the germline ends. The DNA of the CDR3 is TGTGCCACCCGCCGCGGGTTACAAGAGACCCAGTACTTC. Protein: CATRRGLQETQYF.